These T cell receptor beta chains were read from a single sample in a study of blood T cells in healthy people across ages. TCRdb ran MiXCR on the 5' RACE reads and lists one entry per CDR3 protein. This repertoire shows 550,000 to 750,000 distinct CDR3 sequences, under 25% found once; its top ten account for 3.6%. Sequenced input: blood. These receptors were collected from a man between 70 and 80 years old in good health. Each CDR3 is given with its conserved first and last residue. A D gene is named only where the DNA matches it firmly. Only part of the rows carry a size: once, few, many, or a class if the clone is expanded.

many	TRBV25-1	TRBJ2-1	-	CASSEFGSNEQFF	TGTGCCAGCAGTGAATTTGGGAGCAATGAGCAGTTCTTC
few	TRBV7-9	TRBJ2-5	-	CSSSLGHMETQYF	TGTTCCAGCAGCTTAGGGCATATGGAGACCCAGTACTTC
-	TRBV18	TRBJ2-1	-	CTSSVRRDEQFF	TGTACCAGCTCAGTTAGGAGGGATGAGCAGTTCTTC
-	TRBV20-1	TRBJ2-3	TRBD2	CSARGLAGRTDTQYF	TGCAGTGCCCGAGGACTAGCGGGACGCACAGATACGCAGTATTTT
-	TRBV20-1	TRBJ2-7	TRBD2	CSALAPGLAYEQYF	TGCAGTGCTCTAGCCCCGGGACTAGCCTACGAGCAGTACTTC
-	TRBV5-1	TRBJ2-7	TRBD1	CASRIGTGEIYEQYF	TGCGCCAGCAGAATAGGGACAGGGGAAATATACGAGCAGTACTTC
-	TRBV7-8	TRBJ2-3	-	CASSLGGNSAGRRTDTQYF	TGTGCCAGCAGCTTAGGGGGAAATTCGGCGGGTAGGAGAACAGATACGCAGTATTTT
-	TRBV19	TRBJ1-2	-	CASSGRGSSQVYGYTF	TGTGCCAGTAGTGGCAGGGGATCATCCCAAGTCTATGGCTACACCTTC
-	TRBV9	TRBJ2-7	TRBD2	CASSTRELAGAEQYF	TGTGCCAGCAGCACACGAGAACTAGCGGGAGCCGAGCAGTACTTC
few	TRBV29-1	TRBJ1-4	-	CSVEIQSNEKLFF	TGCAGCGTTGAGATACAGTCTAATGAAAAACTGTTTTTT
many	TRBV28	TRBJ2-5	-	CASSFSSGETQYF	TGTGCCAGCAGTTTTTCCTCTGGGGAGACCCAGTACTTC
few	TRBV29-1	TRBJ2-2	-	CSVEVVRDTGELFF	TGCAGCGTTGAGGTGGTTCGGGACACCGGGGAGCTGTTTTTT
many	TRBV29-1	TRBJ2-7	TRBD1	CSAGQGIYEQYF	TGCAGCGCCGGACAGGGAATCTACGAGCAGTACTTC
few	TRBV11-2	TRBJ2-1	-	CASSPNGYSYNEQFF	TGTGCCAGCAGCCCTAATGGTTACTCCTACAATGAGCAGTTCTTC
few	TRBV2	TRBJ2-3	TRBD2	CASSVEGLAGTDTQYF	TGTGCCAGCAGTGTCGAGGGACTAGCCGGGACAGATACGCAGTATTTT
-	TRBV28	TRBJ2-6	-	CASSAGRPSGANVLTF	TGTGCCAGCAGCGCGGGACGCCCCTCTGGGGCCAACGTCCTGACTTTC
-	TRBV6-6	TRBJ2-7	-	CASSYPPASPTYEQYF	TGTGCCAGCAGCTACCCTCCGGCCTCTCCGACCTACGAGCAGTACTTC
-	TRBV28	TRBJ2-7	TRBD2	CASSLGLAGEHEQYF	TGTGCCAGCAGCCTAGGACTAGCGGGAGAACACGAGCAGTACTTC
-	TRBV7-9	TRBJ2-1	-	CANSPRRDSCNEQFF	TGTGCCAACAGCCCTCGGAGGGACTCCTGCAATGAGCAGTTCTTC
-	TRBV6-2/TRBV6-3	TRBJ2-3	TRBD2	CASSYGGGLDTQYF	TGTGCCAGCAGTTACGGGGGGGGACTGGATACGCAGTATTTT